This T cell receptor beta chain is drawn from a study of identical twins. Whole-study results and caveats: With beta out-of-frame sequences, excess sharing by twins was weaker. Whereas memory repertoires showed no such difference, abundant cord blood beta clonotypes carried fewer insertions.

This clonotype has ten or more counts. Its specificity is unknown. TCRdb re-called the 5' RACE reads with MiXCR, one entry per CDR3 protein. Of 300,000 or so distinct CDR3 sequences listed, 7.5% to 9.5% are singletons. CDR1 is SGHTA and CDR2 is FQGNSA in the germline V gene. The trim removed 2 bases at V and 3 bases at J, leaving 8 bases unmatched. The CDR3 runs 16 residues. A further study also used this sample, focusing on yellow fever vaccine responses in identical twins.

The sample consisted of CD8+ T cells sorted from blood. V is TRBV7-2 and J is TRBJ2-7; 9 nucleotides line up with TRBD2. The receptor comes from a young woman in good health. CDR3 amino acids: CASSLSSAGGLYEQYF. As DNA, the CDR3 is TGTGCCAGCAGCTTAAGTTCGGCGGGGGGGCTCTACGAGCAGTACTTC. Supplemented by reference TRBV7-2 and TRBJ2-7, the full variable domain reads GAGVSQSPSNKVTEKGKDVELRCDPISGHTALYWYRQSLGQGLEFLIYFQGNSAPDKSGLPSDRFSAERTGGSVSTLTIQRTQQEDSAVYLCASSLSSAGGLYEQYFGPGTRLTVT.